This is a list of T cell receptor beta chains from one sample in a study of T cells expressing NK-cell markers. TCRdb reanalyzed the 5' RACE reads, giving one entry per CDR3 protein sequence and no DNA. The sample data list 350,000 to 500,000 distinct CDR3 sequences. Sequenced: blood T cells: a sorted CD56 or NKG2C T cell subset, CD4+ or CD8+ T cells, or bulk PBMC T cells (not recorded which). The receptors originated from a woman between 18 and 70 years old in good health. Each CDR3 is given with its conserved first and last residue.

>TRBJ2-3|TRBV20-1
CSAPLGGTDTQYF
>TRBJ1-1|TRBV4-3
CASSRGVGAMNTEAFF
>TRBJ1-6|TRBV28
CASSEGRWFLDSPLHF
>TRBJ1-3|TRBV4-3
CASSQTALDGNTIYF
>TRBJ1-5|TRBV2
CASSDGGPYSNQPQHF
>TRBJ2-4|TRBV29-1
CSVVDRDLWKNIQYF
>TRBJ2-1|TRBV6-2/TRBV6-3
CASSYNAGGINEQFF
>TRBJ2-7|TRBV6-2/TRBV6-3
CASSYSDKSSYEQYF
>TRBJ2-3|TRBV7-2
CASGRGNTQYF
>TRBJ2-3|TRBV6-2/TRBV6-3
CASRPIPSFDPLDTQYF
>TRBJ1-2|TRBV7-8
CASRDPAVSGRYGYTF
>TRBJ1-1|TRBV27
CASSLYRARNTEAFF
>TRBJ1-6|TRBV12-3/TRBV12-4
CASSFRVSYNSPLHF
>TRBJ1-3|TRBV20-1
CSARNNADTIYF
>TRBJ2-1|TRBV6-5
CASSYFRGPEQFF
>TRBJ2-3|TRBV5-1
CASHTQGGTDTQYF
>TRBJ1-5|TRBV12-3/TRBV12-4
CASKVEAGNQPQHF
>TRBJ2-1|TRBV27
CASSADESSYNEQFF
>TRBJ2-5|TRBV12-3/TRBV12-4
CASRDPAGSQYF
>TRBJ2-7|TRBV5-5
CASSLTVREQYF
>TRBJ1-1|TRBV6-1
CANEQGDGTEAFF
>TRBJ2-1|TRBV7-2
CASSSDWTVYNEQFF
>TRBJ1-4|TRBV7-2
CASSLFSATNEKLFF
>TRBJ1-1|TRBV7-2
CASSLYVRMNTEAFF
>TRBJ2-4|TRBV12-3/TRBV12-4
CASSFSAKNIQYF
>TRBJ2-1|TRBV18
CASLHTGGKGYNEQFF
>TRBJ1-2|TRBV30
CAWSVASYYGYTF
>TRBJ2-1|TRBV6-2/TRBV6-3
CASRVGSVNEQFF
>TRBJ2-7|TRBV12-3/TRBV12-4
CASSPRGAGQSYEQYF
>TRBJ2-7|TRBV20-1
CSARPDRMAWEQYF
>TRBJ2-1|TRBV7-8
CASISRGDEQFF
>TRBJ2-1|TRBV3-1
CASSQGPRVNEQFF
>TRBJ1-6|TRBV20-1
CSAREEGYNSPLHF